This TCR beta chain was captured by sequencing in a study of blood T cell repertoires in COVID-19. Unmatched junction bases numbered 2, after V lost 5 bases and J lost 4 bases. The CDR3 covers 14 residues. The germline CDR1 and CDR2 sequences are SGHAT and FQNNGV. The table came from immunoSEQ multiplex PCR; TCRdb's copy has only in-frame clones and leaves some out. The table includes over 130,000 clones, around 90% detected once. The chain combines TRBV11-2 with TRBJ1-4; TRBD1 matches at 9 bases. The receptor's source is a human donor in a cohort sampled during active COVID-19. Sequencing was done on a sample of peripheral blood. The CDR3 DNA follows: TGTGCCAGCAGCCGGGACAGGGTTAATGAAAAACTGTTTTTT. The encoded protein is CASSRDRVNEKLFF.